This T cell receptor beta chain was identified in a study of neurological immune-mediated disorders. As for the cDNA, it was generated by 5'RACE with 10-nucleotide random UMIs. From 15-18 subjects, over 180 million TCR-beta sequences were obtained in each sequencing run. MiXCR, run by TCRdb on the 5' RACE reads, gives a single entry per CDR3 protein. Altogether roughly 20,000 distinct CDR3 sequences are present, 7.5% being singletons, with the ten largest covering about a sixth. Study observations and caveats: HTLV-1-associated myelopathy ranked highest for TCR clonal expansion and multiple sclerosis lowest, beneath healthy controls. CDR3 amino acid sequences found in expanded clones were never shared across subjects, suggesting private repertoires in all groups.

This clonotype was recorded many times. Its target is not known. This clonotype originated in a woman aged 25 to 39 with HTLV-1-associated myelopathy (HAM/TSP). The sequenced material came from CD8+ T cells from blood.

The CDR3 DNA follows: TGTGCCAGCAGTGAATGGGGGGGCTCCTACAATGAGCAGTTCTTC. Amino acid sequence: CASSEWGGSYNEQFF. This chain links TRBV2 with TRBJ2-1, with 7 bases identical to TRBD2. With V trimmed by 2 bases and J by 0 bases, 1 base remained unmatched. This CDR3 is built from 15 residues. The germline gives CDR1 SNHLY, CDR2 FYNNEI.